A single sample is the source of the 27 T cell receptor beta chains below, sequenced in a study of T-cell memory formation after mild COVID-19 listed by TCRdb under 2021. The library came from 5' RACE. The sequencing machine was an Illumina NovaSeq 6000. Through fastp at Q25 and MiXCR, TCRdb rebuilt clones from the public reads, retaining in-frame beta chains. Each entry is one CDR3 protein sequence, shown with its most common DNA and genes. For this sample there are around 250,000 distinct CDR3 sequences; roughly 9.4% appear just once. The ten largest clones represent around 20% of the sample. Sequences were obtained from PBMCs or a T cell subset sorted from them (not recorded which). These receptors all stem from a man between 18 and 35 years old who had mild COVID-19 (a few samples of this study predate the infection). The sample titles of this study are shuffled in the database, so cell type and time point are left out; the donor was told from shared clones.

This rearrangement joins TRBV7-2 to TRBJ2-2; no clear D. The germline gives CDR1 SGHTA, CDR2 FQGNSA. The CDR3 covers 16 residues. V gave up 5 bases and J gave up 0 bases, with 13 bases separating them. The CDR3 DNA reads as TGTGCCAGCAGCGCAAGACGACCGGCGAACACCGGGGAGCTGTTTTTT. It yields the protein CASSARRPANTGELFF. The complete variable domain, with remaining parts taken from reference TRBV7-2 and TRBJ2-2, reads GAGVSQSPSNKVTEKGKDVELRCDPISGHTALYWYRQSLGQGLEFLIYFQGNSAPDKSGLPSDRFSAERTGGSVSTLTIQRTQQEDSAVYLCASSARRPANTGELFFGEGSRLTVL.

The chain is built from TRBV4-2 and TRBJ2-2; a possible D gene is TRBD2 (7 bases). V lost 0 bases to trimming and J lost 6 bases, with 14 bases between them. The CDR3 is made up of 16 amino acids. The germline V gene encodes CDR1 LGHNA and CDR2 YNFKEQ. As DNA, the CDR3 is TGTGCCAGCAGCCAAGAGTTGCGGGGGCCTCCCGGGGAGCTGTTTTTT. Translation gives CASSQELRGPPGELFF.

V and J are TRBV11-2 and TRBJ1-5; no firm D call. Germline-derived CDR1 and CDR2 are SGHAT and FQNNGV. The V end was cut by 2 bases, the J end by 1 base, with 6 bases between. The length of the CDR3 is 14 residues. CDR3 sequence: CASSLRPSNQPQHF. The CDR3 nucleotides read TGTGCCAGCAGCTTAAGACCCAGCAATCAGCCCCAGCATTTT.

This clonotype was picked up a small number of times. The V gene is TRBV6-1, the J gene TRBJ2-5; TRBD2 might be the D (5 bases). V lost 1 base and J lost 5, with 11 bases in between. Germline V lookup: CDR1 MNHNS, CDR2 SASEGT. The CDR3 is made up of 14 amino acids. Written as DNA, the CDR3 is TGTGCCAGCAGTGAAGAAGGGAGTTACGAGACCCAGTACTTC. It specifies CASSEEGSYETQYF.

This clonotype was seen ten or more times. The V call is TRBV6-5, the J call TRBJ2-7; TRBD1 matches 11 bases. The CDR3 contains 14 residues. The germline CDR1 and CDR2 sequences are MNHEY and SVGAGI. V was clipped by 4 bases and J by 2 bases; unmatched bases: 1. Here the CDR3 reads CASSLGQGAYEQYV. DNA for the CDR3: TGTGCCAGCAGTTTGGGACAGGGGGCCTACGAGCAGTACGTC.

This clonotype has just a few counts. The chain combines TRBV4-3 with TRBJ1-5; possible D gene TRBD1, 5 bases. Trimming removed 0 bases at V and 4 bases at J, with 13 bases between. Looked up from germline, CDR1 is LGHNA and CDR2 is YSLEER. The CDR3 has 16 residues. CDR3 sequence reads: CASSQESGQGNQPQHF. The DNA for the CDR3 is TGCGCCAGCAGCCAAGAAAGCGGCCAGGGAAATCAGCCCCAGCATTTT.

This clonotype was seen more than once but under ten times. For the CDR3, the DNA is TGCAGTAAAGAGGGACCAGAGAGCACAGATACGCAGTATTTT. Translated, it gives CSKEGPESTDTQYF. This chain uses TRBV20-1 with TRBJ2-3; D may match TRBD1 or TRBD2 (5 bases each). The V gene lost 8 bases and the J gene lost 0 bases, with 15 bases spanning the gap. CDR3 length: 14 amino acids. The germline V gene encodes CDR1 DFQATT and CDR2 SNEGSKA (reference sequence).

This clonotype turned up a few times. This chain uses TRBV11-3 with TRBJ2-3; TRBD2 might be the D (7 bases). Between the trimmed V and J ends, which lost 9 bases and 5 bases, there was a span of 18 bases. Per germline, CDR1 SGHNT and CDR2 YENEEA. This CDR3 region has 14 residues. The CDR3 DNA reads as TGTGCCAGAGGGATGGGGGGGCCTGGAGATACGCAGTATTTT. Its translation: CARGMGGPGDTQYF. Combining the CDR3 with reference TRBV11-3 and TRBJ2-3 gives the whole variable domain EAGVVQSPRYKIIEKKQPVAFWCNPISGHNTLYWYLQNLGQGPELLIRYENEEAVDDSQLPKDRFSAERLKGVDSTLKIQPAELGDSAVYLCARGMGGPGDTQYFGPGTRLTVL.

The V and J genes are TRBV5-1 and TRBJ2-5; D is undetermined. The germline gives CDR1 SGHRS, CDR2 YFSETQ. The CDR3 totals 14 residues. V dropped 0 bases and J dropped 0 bases, with 6 bases sitting between them. CDR3: CASSLAEHQETQYF. The CDR3 region has the DNA TGCGCCAGCAGCTTGGCAGAGCACCAAGAGACCCAGTACTTC.

V usage is TRBV25-1 and J usage is TRBJ2-7; TRBD1 aligns across 10 bases. Trimming took 8 bases from V and 2 from J; bases not matched to a gene: 9. Germline assignment: CDR1 MGHDK and CDR2 SYGVNS. The CDR3 consists of 15 residues. The CDR3 DNA reads as TGTGCCAGCCAAAGGGGGACAGGGGTGACCTACGAGCAGTACTTC. Amino acids: CASQRGTGVTYEQYF.

This clonotype was counted at least ten times. V usage is TRBV28 and J usage is TRBJ2-5; 9 nucleotides align to TRBD1. The J segment lost 8 bases and the V segment lost 5 bases, leaving 15 bases of the junction unmatched. CDR1 MDHEN and CDR2 SYDVKM come from the germline V gene. This CDR3 is 16 amino acids long. The CDR3, as DNA: TGTGCCAGCAGTCCTGGGACAGGGAGGTACGGGGCCACCCAGTACTTC. Amino acids: CASSPGTGRYGATQYF.

V is TRBV14 and J is TRBJ2-7; TRBD1 or TRBD2 may be the D gene (6 bases each). The CDR3 sequence is 14 residues long. Deletions cut 4 bases from V and 7 bases from J, with 17 bases between. From germline, CDR1 is SGHDN and CDR2 FVKESK. The CDR3 sequence is CASSPGSDRGEQYV. The CDR3 DNA follows: TGTGCCAGCAGCCCCGGGAGCGATAGGGGGGAGCAGTACGTC.

This clonotype showed up just a few times. The chain has TRBV7-9 and TRBJ1-4, with 9 nucleotides matching TRBD1. This CDR3 comprises 15 residues. After removal of 5 bases from V and 8 bases from J, the junction contained 9 bases not matched to a gene. Germline V lookup: CDR1 SEHNR, CDR2 FQNEAQ (reference sequence). The CDR3 protein is CASSPGQGPGEKLFF. DNA of the CDR3: TGTGCCAGCAGCCCCGGACAGGGGCCGGGAGAAAAACTGTTTTTT.

CDR3 loop: CASSLRGAFYEQYF. DNA for the CDR3: TGTGCCAGCAGCCTTCGGGGGGCCTTCTACGAGCAGTACTTC. V gene TRBV7-9 combines with J gene TRBJ2-7; D is perhaps TRBD2 (7 bases). CDR1 SEHNR and CDR2 FQNEAQ come from the germline V gene (reference sequence). Trimming shortened V by 5 bases and J by 3 bases, and 14 bases separated the two germline ends. The CDR3 length is 14 residues.

This clonotype was counted ten times or more. CDR3 nucleotides: TGTGCCAGCAGCTTAGTCCCCTTCCTCAGCAATCAGCCCCAGCATTTT. Protein product: CASSLVPFLSNQPQHF. V and J are TRBV7-8 and TRBJ1-5; D not certain. The CDR3 runs 16 residues. Germline V CDR1 and CDR2: SGHVS, FQNEAQ. Trimming left V 1 base short and J 1 base short, with 11 bases between.

J is TRBJ1-6 and V is TRBV12-3 or TRBV12-4; D is ambiguous. The V end was cut by 3 bases, the J end by 10 bases, with 13 bases between. This CDR3 is 14 amino acids long. CDR3 in amino acids: CASSFMAVDSPLHF. As DNA, the CDR3 is TGTGCCAGCAGTTTCATGGCTGTGGACTCACCCCTCCACTTT.

The rearrangement links TRBV7-9 to TRBJ1-2; possible D gene TRBD1, 5 bases. The germline CDR1 and CDR2 sequences are SEHNR and FQNEAQ (reference sequence). The CDR3 has 13 residues. The germline V and J ends were trimmed by 0 bases and 6 bases, with 8 bases remaining between them. The CDR3 reads CASSLATVNGYTF. CDR3 coding DNA: TGTGCCAGCAGCTTAGCGACAGTCAATGGCTACACCTTC.

The V gene is TRBV12-3 or TRBV12-4, the J gene TRBJ1-4; D is unresolved. The CDR3 is made up of 14 amino acids. Trimming left V 8 bases short and J 0 bases short, with 10 bases between. CDR3 loop: CASQKTATNEKLFF. Written as DNA, the CDR3 is TGTGCCAGCCAAAAGACGGCAACTAATGAAAAACTGTTTTTT.

This clonotype was counted between two and nine times. The chain uses TRBV6-2 or TRBV6-3 and TRBJ2-3; D is unresolved. This CDR3 has 13 amino acids. The ends were cut back, 7 bases at V and 6 bases at J, with 14 bases in the middle. In germline, CDR1 is MNHEY, CDR2 SVGEGT. The CDR3 coding sequence is TGTGCCAGCATCAAGGGCTCATGGGATACGCAGTATTTT. Encoded protein: CASIKGSWDTQYF.

The table lists this clonotype with a few counts. The chain joins TRBV29-1 to TRBJ2-2; D not resolved. The CDR3 loop spans 12 amino acids. Trimming stripped 4 bases from V and 3 bases from J, with 6 bases between. CDR1 and CDR2 from the germline V gene are SQVTM and ANQGSEA. CDR3 bases: TGCAGCGTTGTATCCGACACCGGGGAGCTGTTTTTT. Translation gives CSVVSDTGELFF.

This clonotype was seen more than once but under ten times. The J gene is TRBJ2-3, the V gene TRBV12-5, with D possibly being TRBD1 (6 bases). This CDR3 contains 13 residues. Trimming left V 5 bases short and J 5 bases short, with 11 bases between. In germline, CDR1 is LGHNT, CDR2 FRNRAP. The CDR3 here is CASGPDSLDTQYF. CDR3 bases: TGTGCTAGTGGTCCGGACAGCTTAGATACGCAGTATTTT.

This clonotype was seen only a few times. The J gene is TRBJ2-5, the V gene TRBV5-6; 8 bases fit TRBD1. In germline, CDR1 is SGHDT, CDR2 YYEEEE. This CDR3 has 14 amino acids. The V segment lost 4 bases and the J segment 3 bases; nucleotides outside the gene matches: 5. CDR3 nucleotide sequence: TGTGCCAGCAGCAGCCGGGACAGGAAAGAGACCCAGTACTTC. This sequence encodes CASSSRDRKETQYF.

In its sample, this clonotype was seen a few times. A much larger clone differs by one base, so this may be a read error. The chain carries TRBV7-9 and TRBJ2-3; the D gene is possibly TRBD1 (5 bases). Germline V CDR1 and CDR2: SEHNR, FQNEAQ (reference sequence). The V end was cut by 4 bases, the J end by 2 bases, with 16 bases between. The CDR3 sequence is 16 residues long. The CDR3 is CASSSDGREATDTQYF. DNA of the CDR3: TGTGCCAGCAGCTCCGATGGCAGGGAAGCCACAGATACGCAGTATTTT.

This clonotype was seen at least ten times. This sequence joins TRBV3-1 and TRBJ2-2; the D gene is possibly TRBD2 (6 bases). This CDR3 contains 15 residues. Looked up from germline, CDR1 is LGHDT and CDR2 is YNNKEL (reference sequence). Trimming removed 7 bases at V and 2 bases at J, with 14 bases between. The CDR3 spells CASNPGLQNTGELFF. In nucleotides, the CDR3 is TGTGCCAGCAACCCGGGACTCCAAAACACCGGGGAGCTGTTTTTT.

This sequence joins TRBV12-3 or TRBV12-4 and TRBJ2-3; D might be TRBD1 or TRBD2, each matching 5 bases. The CDR3 loop spans 16 amino acids. Trimming pared 6 bases from V and 6 bases from J, leaving 22 bases between. In nucleotides, the CDR3 is TGTGCCAGCAGCTATCTCGAGGAGGACTGGGGGGATACGCAGTATTTT. Translation gives CASSYLEEDWGDTQYF.

The genes are TRBV5-4 and TRBJ2-7; TRBD1 matches 7 bases. V was clipped by 4 bases and J by 2 bases; unmatched bases: 3. The CDR3 has 13 amino acids. CDR1 SGHNT and CDR2 YYREEE come from the germline V gene (reference sequence). CDR3 amino acids: CASSPDRAYEQYV. In nucleotides, the CDR3 is TGTGCCAGCAGCCCTGACAGGGCCTACGAGCAGTACGTC.

V is TRBV7-8 and J is TRBJ2-1; D remains unclear. Germline loops: CDR1 SGHVS, CDR2 FQNEAQ. The CDR3 consists of 13 residues. Trimming removed 1 base at V and 5 bases at J, with 6 bases between. The CDR3: CASSLDANNEQFF. CDR3 in DNA: TGTGCCAGCAGCTTAGACGCCAACAATGAGCAGTTCTTC.